This TCR beta chain originates from a study of blood T cell repertoires in COVID-19. About the research overall: Sites across the United States, Italy and Spain contributed samples from acute and convalescent COVID-19. T cells, B-cell-depleted T cells, or PBMCs provided the cDNA or gDNA that served as material.

This CDR3 is built from 14 residues. Per the germline V gene, CDR1 is SGHNT and CDR2 is YYREEE (reference sequence). V shed 2 bases and J shed 5 bases, with 11 bases lying between them. Per the study methods: Estimation of nucleated cell counts relied on the amplification of reference gene primers. Profiled with immunoSEQ multiplex PCR; TCRdb holds only in-frame clones, not every one. V, J and clone size derive from that table, while D and trimming were established from the DNA sequence. This repertoire shows over 150,000 clones, over 70% found once; its top ten account for 5.5% to 8%. The TCR originated in a woman aged 40 to 50 with COVID-19, enrolled during active disease. Material: peripheral blood. V gene TRBV5-4 combines with J gene TRBJ1-5; weak D call: TRBD1 (5 bases). CDR3 in amino acids: CASSFSGVDQPQHF. The CDR3 DNA reads as TGTGCCAGCAGCTTTTCGGGGGTGGATCAGCCCCAGCATTTT.